Below, one T cell receptor (beta chain) is given with its context. Produced via immunoSEQ multiplex PCR; TCRdb's table is partial and in-frame only. The data contain around 190,000 clones, roughly nine tenths of them singletons. This specimen comes from a study of blood T cell repertoires in COVID-19. About the research overall: The United States, Italy and Spain supplied acute and convalescent COVID-19 samples. Sources were T cells, B-cell-depleted T cells, or PBMCs; the material itself was cDNA or gDNA.

V was cut by 6 bases and J by 4 bases, with 16 bases left in between. CDR1 is MDHEN, CDR2 SYDVKM, per germline. CDR3 size: 15 residues. The sequence was collected from a man aged 25-45 years with acute or convalescent COVID-19. The genes are TRBV28 and TRBJ1-5, with unresolved D. Sequenced material: peripheral blood. CDR3 nucleotide sequence: TGTGCCAGCAGCGCCGCGGATGTCCAGAATCAGCCCCAGCATTTT. Amino acid sequence: CASSAADVQNQPQHF. Variable domain in full (rest from reference TRBV28 and TRBJ1-5): DVKVTQSSRYLVKRTGEKVFLECVQDMDHENMFWYRQDPGLGLRLIYFSYDVKMKEKGDIPEGYSVSREKKERFSLILESASTNQTSMYLCASSAADVQNQPQHFGDGTRLSIL.